This entry features one TCR beta chain sequence. Its cognate antigen is unknown. Adults of Caucasian background living in Nashville, Tennessee made up all donors. Some clones are missing from TCRdb's copy, which holds only in-frame ones; the method was immunoSEQ multiplex PCR. The sample contains under 850,000 clones, about two thirds of which appear only once. The data are from a study of shared clonotypes between healthy human individuals. General observations from the study: Lower generation probabilities were found for non-shared clonotypes than for those shared by all four donors. Enrolling few donors narrowed the genetic and exposure-history diversity that was represented.

The germline V gene encodes CDR1 SGHVS and CDR2 FNYEAQ. The V and J ends lost 1 base and 0 bases, in that order; junction bases with no gene match: 6. This CDR3 is 17 amino acids long. The receptor was derived from a woman between 25 and 40 years old in good health. V gene TRBV7-6 combines with J gene TRBJ2-7; 10 bases match TRBD2. Sequences were obtained from memory CD4+ T cells sorted from blood. Subset: CD45RA-negative fraction. CDR3 DNA: TGTGCCAGCAGCTTAGGTCTAGCGGGAGTTCCCTCCTACGAGCAGTACTTC. Protein sequence: CASSLGLAGVPSYEQYF.